The rows below give T cell receptor beta chains drawn from one sample of a study of graft-versus-host responses after intestinal transplantation. The data were produced by immunoSEQ multiplex PCR, yet TCRdb's version contains in-frame clones alone and is incomplete. The sample comprises some 11,000 clones, about 86% of which are singletons, and around half rests with the top ten. The starting material was PBMCs, obtained approximately 120 days after transplant. The origin of the receptors is a human patient who received an intestinal transplant, so some T cells may come from the graft donor. Both conserved end residues are part of each CDR3. The order of the fields is J gene, V gene, D gene, clone size, CDR3 protein, CDR3 DNA. D genes are given only for firm matches. The listing skips clone size in some rows; elsewhere it reads once, few, many or a size class.

>TRBJ2-1|TRBV27|-|-
CASSLTAGISYNEQFF
TGTGCCAGCAGTTTGACCGCAGGGATCTCCTACAATGAGCAGTTCTTC
>TRBJ1-5|TRBV6-8|-|once
CASVVGRDGRQPQHF
TGTGCCAGCGTAGTCGGTCGGGACGGACGTCAGCCCCAGCATTTT
>TRBJ1-5|TRBV19|-|-
CASSIAGWGNQPQHF
TGTGCCAGTAGTATTGCTGGTTGGGGCAATCAGCCCCAGCATTTT
>TRBJ2-3|TRBV6-4|-|once
CASSDRGSTDTQYF
TGTGCCAGCAGTGACAGGGGGAGCACAGATACGCAGTATTTT
>TRBJ1-4|TRBV30|-|-
CAWSVFKLGEQQEKLFF
TGTGCCTGGAGTGTCTTTAAGCTAGGGGAACAACAAGAAAAACTGTTTTTT
>TRBJ2-1|TRBV6-4|TRBD2|-
CASSDSSGGANEQFF
TGTGCCAGCAGTGACTCTAGCGGGGGGGCCAATGAGCAGTTCTTC
>TRBJ2-3|TRBV2|-|few
CASGDGGRRTDTQYF
TGTGCCAGCGGGGACGGGGGCCGACGCACAGATACGCAGTATTTT
>TRBJ2-7|TRBV6-1|-|-
CASSEADSSYEQYF
TGTGCCAGCAGTGAAGCGGACAGCTCCTACGAGCAGTACTTC
>TRBJ2-2|TRBV7-3|TRBD2|-
CASSSGLAHTGELFF
TGTGCCAGCAGCTCTGGACTAGCGCACACCGGGGAGCTGTTTTTT
>TRBJ1-2|TRBV27|-|-
CASGLQGGGNYGYTF
TGTGCCAGCGGATTACAGGGCGGGGGTAACTATGGCTACACCTTC
>TRBJ1-5|TRBV6-5|TRBD1|-
CASSYSGTGEQPQHF
TGTGCCAGCAGTTACTCAGGGACAGGGGAGCAGCCCCAGCATTTT
>TRBJ1-2|TRBV20-1|-|-
CSASRTDGYTF
TGCAGTGCTAGCCGGACGGATGGCTACACCTTC
>TRBJ2-5|TRBV5-5|TRBD2|-
CASSLAQREAETQYF
TGTGCCAGCAGCTTGGCCCAGCGGGAGGCAGAGACCCAGTACTTC
>TRBJ1-4|TRBV18|-|-
CASSPTRGGNEKLFF
TGTGCCAGCTCACCTACCCGGGGGGGTAATGAAAAACTGTTTTTT
>TRBJ2-3|TRBV7-3|-|-
CASSAIGDTQYF
TGTGCCAGCAGCGCGATAGGGGATACGCAGTATTTT
>TRBJ2-5|TRBV27|TRBD1|-
CASSPLGQERTQYF
TGTGCCAGCAGTCCATTGGGACAGGAGAGGACCCAGTACTTC
>TRBJ2-1|TRBV14|-|-
CASSQALSAVLDEQFF
TGTGCCAGCAGCCAGGCCCTTAGCGCGGTGTTGGATGAGCAGTTCTTC
>TRBJ2-7|TRBV9|TRBD1|-
CASSVEGQSYEQYF
TGTGCCAGCAGCGTAGAGGGACAGTCCTACGAGCAGTACTTC
>TRBJ2-3|TRBV27|TRBD1|-
CASSPGQGVDTQYF
TGTGCCAGCAGCCCCGGACAGGGTGTGGATACGCAGTATTTT
>TRBJ2-7|TRBV29-1|TRBD2|-
CSVGGGYEQYF
TGCAGCGTTGGGGGGGGCTACGAGCAGTACTTC
>TRBJ1-1|TRBV5-1|TRBD1|-
CASSLQGAWTEAFF
TGCGCCAGCAGCTTGCAGGGGGCTTGGACTGAAGCTTTCTTT
>TRBJ1-1|TRBV6-5|-|-
CASRTGENTEAFF
TGTGCCAGCAGGACAGGAGAGAACACTGAAGCTTTCTTT
>TRBJ2-7|TRBV11-3|TRBD2|-
CASSLDLGLAGVNYEQYF
TGTGCCAGCAGCTTAGATCTGGGACTAGCGGGAGTTAATTACGAGCAGTACTTC
>TRBJ2-3|TRBV15|TRBD2|-
CATSREAGGGGDTQYF
TGTGCCACCAGCAGAGAGGCGGGGGGCGGTGGAGATACGCAGTATTTT
>TRBJ2-7|TRBV5-4|-|-
CASSSGRNYEQYF
TGTGCCAGCAGCTCCGGACGGAACTACGAGCAGTACTTC
>TRBJ2-3|TRBV11-3|-|-
CASSFGSGDTQYF
TGTGCCAGCAGCTTTGGGTCCGGAGATACGCAGTATTTT
>TRBJ2-7|TRBV10-3|-|-
CAISELGSSYEQYF
TGTGCCATCAGTGAGCTGGGGAGCTCCTACGAGCAGTACTTC
>TRBJ1-2|TRBV6-1|-|-
CASSWGYGYTF
TGTGCCAGCAGTTGGGGCTATGGCTACACCTTC
>TRBJ2-3|TRBV11-2|TRBD2|few
CASSFSGSEADTQYF
TGTGCCAGCAGTTTTAGCGGGAGTGAAGCAGATACGCAGTATTTT
>TRBJ2-7|TRBV4-3|TRBD1|-
CASSLGQVSSYEQYF
TGCGCCAGCAGCTTGGGACAGGTTAGCTCCTACGAGCAGTACTTC
>TRBJ2-1|TRBV5-8|TRBD2|-
CASSPGGAGGYNEQFF
TGTGCCAGCAGCCCCGGGGGGGCGGGAGGTTACAATGAGCAGTTCTTC
>TRBJ2-1|TRBV29-1|-|-
CSVDRMGGREQFF
TGCAGCGTTGATCGTATGGGGGGAAGGGAGCAGTTCTTC
>TRBJ1-6|TRBV5-1|-|few
CASSLEGTGSPLHF
TGCGCCAGCAGCTTGGAAGGTACTGGTTCACCCCTCCACTTT
>TRBJ2-7|TRBV19|-|-
CASSMDSSYEQYF
TGTGCCAGTAGTATGGACAGCTCCTACGAGCAGTACTTC